Listed below are T cell receptor beta chains from one sample, sequenced in a study of vaccination effects on CD4 cells after COVID-19. No antigens are known for them. Profiled with immunoSEQ multiplex PCR; TCRdb holds only in-frame clones, not every one. This sample has 70,000 to 85,000 clones, with more than 70% found just once. The sequenced sample was CD4+ T cells from PBMCs cultured without peptide, obtained before COVID-19 vaccination. The receptors derive from a human donor who received a COVID-19 vaccine. Each CDR3 is given with its conserved first and last residue.

J | V | CDR3
TRBJ2-5 | TRBV9 | CASGPAQKETQYF
TRBJ1-3 | TRBV30 | CAWNYGTGNTIYF
TRBJ2-5 | TRBV5-4 | CASSLWGREETQYF
TRBJ2-5 | TRBV15 | CATRSGAQETQYF
TRBJ2-5 | TRBV14 | CASSHGWETQYF
TRBJ1-5 | TRBV6-5 | CASRDSNQPQHF
TRBJ2-1 | TRBV10-3 | CAISGSGDRGGLQFF
TRBJ2-1 | TRBV12-5 | CASGPPSGISYNEQFF
TRBJ2-3 | TRBV5-1 | CASSLFTGGSKSTDTQYF
TRBJ1-5 | TRBV18 | CASSLLGPTNLSNQPQHF
TRBJ1-1 | TRBV6-5 | CASKGQGHVAFF
TRBJ1-1 | TRBV19 | CASSPSGRGLEAFF
TRBJ2-1 | TRBV12-5 | CASGLVQGYNEQFF
TRBJ2-1 | TRBV30 | CASMGGRVHEQFF
TRBJ1-6 | TRBV6-5 | CASSSDRGSPLHF
TRBJ1-5 | TRBV7-3 | CASSLGGGGISNQPQHF
TRBJ1-1 | TRBV6-5 | CASSYPGTGYSEAFF
TRBJ1-5 | TRBV6-6 | CASTSLRPSNQPQHF
TRBJ1-1 | TRBV7-3 | CASSLSSGGHTEAFF
TRBJ2-2 | TRBV5-4 | CASSLEDGANTGELFF
TRBJ2-3 | TRBV3-1/TRBV3-2 | CASSQVSNTQYF
TRBJ2-1 | TRBV2 | CASRQTASYNEQFF
TRBJ2-6 | TRBV30 | CAWSFGNGANVLTF
TRBJ2-1 | TRBV12-5 | CASGLVVEQFF
TRBJ1-2 | TRBV30 | CAGGTLKNYGYTF
TRBJ2-5 | TRBV3-1/TRBV3-2 | CASSQDSMLAGGFKETQYF
TRBJ2-1 | TRBV9 | CASSSSGGAFGEQFF
TRBJ1-6 | TRBV6-1 | CASSEVWPTYYSPLHF
TRBJ2-1 | TRBV5-6 | CASSLFYNEQFF
TRBJ1-6 | TRBV5-6 | CASSLLSLVGSPLHF
TRBJ1-1 | TRBV19 | CASSIQADRTMNTEAFF
TRBJ2-3 | TRBV2 | CASSETVDTQYF
TRBJ1-6 | TRBV3-1/TRBV3-2 | CASSQDPGGDSPLHF
TRBJ1-5 | TRBV7-2 | CASSPSINQPQHF
TRBJ2-6 | TRBV11-3 | CASSPGLVGGVPRGANVLTF
TRBJ1-4 | TRBV7-9 | CASSPGGTVKEKLFF
TRBJ2-1 | TRBV9 | CASSVATGNEQFF
TRBJ2-3 | TRBV27 | CASSTTQPQGTDTQYF
TRBJ2-3 | TRBV5-6 | CASSLGELARPADTQYF
TRBJ2-6 | TRBV15 | CATSRDRTVDSGANVLTF
TRBJ1-2 | TRBV20-1 | CSAMGAYGYTF
TRBJ1-5 | TRBV12-3/TRBV12-4 | CASSRDGNQPQHF
TRBJ1-4 | TRBV6-5 | CASSYSLGAWEKLFF
TRBJ1-4 | TRBV12-5 | CASGVTRDEKLFF
TRBJ1-6 | TRBV3-1/TRBV3-2 | CASSQAGGRQGFNSPLHF
TRBJ1-5 | TRBV28 | CASSVWDRRNQPQHF
TRBJ1-6 | TRBV7-9 | CASSPGDRSHSPLHF
TRBJ1-1 | TRBV2 | CASRVLQESEAFF